Following are 21 T cell receptor beta chains from one sample sequenced in a study of tumour-infiltrating T cells in Burkitt lymphoma. Data came from immunoSEQ multiplex PCR; TCRdb stores just in-frame clones and leaves some out. The data show about 2,600 clones, about four fifths seen once. Material for sequencing was tumor tissue. The receptors derive from a human donor with diffuse large B-cell lymphoma.

The chain recombines TRBV11-2 with TRBJ2-1; tentatively, D is TRBD1 (6 bases). The CDR3 sequence is 15 residues long. CDR1 SGHAT and CDR2 FQNNGV come from the germline V gene. The V and J ends lost 1 base and 9 bases respectively, with 16 bases between them. The chain's CDR3 is CASSLVWTVRREQFF. DNA of the CDR3: TGTGCCAGCAGCTTAGTGTGGACAGTACGTCGTGAGCAGTTCTTC.

The chain carries TRBV7-2 and TRBJ2-3; the match to TRBD2 covers 8 bases. The CDR3 covers 14 residues. V dropped 7 bases and J dropped 3; count of bases not matched to a gene: 6. CDR1 is SGHTA, CDR2 FQGNSA, per germline. The CDR3 DNA follows: TGTGCCAGCACCGCTGCGGGAGGTACAGATACGCAGTATTTT. Translation gives CASTAAGGTDTQYF.

J is TRBJ1-5 and V is TRBV7-9; TRBD1 agrees at 7 bases. CDR1 and CDR2 from the germline V gene are SEHNR and FQNEAQ (reference sequence). The V gene end was trimmed by 3 bases and the J gene end by 4 bases; junction bases not matched to a gene: 6. This CDR3 is built from 15 residues. The CDR3 sequence is CASSFSGTANQPQHF. CDR3 bases: TGTGCCAGCAGCTTTTCCGGGACAGCTAATCAGCCCCAGCATTTT.

By proportion, this clone is large. This chain links TRBV27 with TRBJ2-1, with TRBD2 identical over 10 bases. The V gene's germline CDR1 is MNHEY and CDR2 SMNVEV (reference sequence). Trimming cost V 4 bases and J 6 bases; bases outside gene matches: 9. This CDR3 region has 16 residues. CDR3 in amino acids: CASSSGRLAGSNEQFF. The DNA for the CDR3 is TGTGCCAGCAGTTCAGGCCGACTAGCGGGTTCCAATGAGCAGTTCTTC.

The genes are TRBV30 and TRBJ1-5; D possibly corresponds to TRBD1 (5 bases). The germline CDR1 and CDR2 sequences are GTSNPN and SVGIG (reference sequence). CDR3 length: 18 amino acids. V dropped 0 bases and J dropped 9 bases, with 27 bases sitting between them. CDR3 loop: CAWSVRSEAGRLRGPQHF. Written as DNA, the CDR3 is TGTGCCTGGAGTGTACGTTCAGAGGCGGGCAGGCTAAGGGGGCCCCAGCATTTT.

The J gene is TRBJ1-2, the V gene TRBV5-1; perhaps TRBD1 as D (6 bases). CDR1 and CDR2 (germline): SGHRS, YFSETQ. The CDR3 spans 13 residues. V lost 8 bases to trimming and J lost 0 bases, with 11 bases between them. The CDR3 sequence is CASRTAPNYGYTF. CDR3 nucleotides: TGCGCCAGTAGGACAGCACCTAACTATGGCTACACCTTC.

Points on this clone: One junction end disagrees with the germline gene, perhaps due to a read error. V and J are TRBV7-7 and TRBJ2-7, with D perhaps being TRBD1 or TRBD2 (7 bases each). The germline V gene has CDR1 SSHAT and CDR2 FNYEAQ (reference sequence). The CDR3 loop spans 15 amino acids. The CDR3 loop reads CASSPGAGGVYEQYF. The CDR3 DNA reads TGTGCTAGCAGCCCCGGGGCAGGGGGGGTCTACGAGCAGTACTTC.

This chain links TRBV5-5 with TRBJ2-7, with 8 bases matching TRBD2. This CDR3 has 15 residues. Germline V gives CDR1 SGHKS, CDR2 YYEKEE (reference sequence). V shed 4 bases, J shed 2 bases, and the junction held 8 bases outside the gene matches. CDR3 nucleotide sequence: TGTGCCAGCAGCCTAATTAGCGGGGAAACCTACGAGCAGTACTTC. Translating it yields CASSLISGETYEQYF.

The chain employs TRBV4-3 and TRBJ2-7; 10 bases fit TRBD2. V was clipped by 0 bases and J by 9 bases; unmatched bases: 5. Germline CDR1 is LGHNA and CDR2 is YSLEER. CDR3 size: 14 residues. The CDR3 region has the DNA TGCGCCAGCAGCCAAGATTCTAGCGGGAGTTTGCAGTACTTC. It encodes CASSQDSSGSLQYF.

The rearrangement uses TRBV2 and TRBJ2-7; D call uncertain. Trimming left V 0 bases short and J 5 bases short, with 11 bases between. CDR3 size: 14 residues. The germline gives CDR1 SNHLY, CDR2 FYNNEI. The DNA for the CDR3 is TGTGCCAGCAGTGAAGCCGGCTCTGGCGACGAGCAGTACTTC. It encodes CASSEAGSGDEQYF.

The J gene is TRBJ2-2, the V gene TRBV29-1, with 7 bases identical to TRBD2. Losses at the gene ends were 4 bases for V and 2 bases for J; bases not matched to a gene: 10. The CDR3 loop spans 16 amino acids. Germline V gene sequence: CDR1 SQVTM, CDR2 ANQGSEA. The CDR3, as DNA: TGCAGCGTTGGGTGGGGGGGTCGGTACAACACCGGGGAGCTGTTTTTT. It specifies CSVGWGGRYNTGELFF.

V usage is TRBV9 and J usage is TRBJ1-1, with D possibly TRBD1 on 6 matching bases. V lost 4 bases, J lost 4 bases, and 14 bases lay in between. The CDR3 length is 14 residues. Looked up from germline, CDR1 is SGDLS and CDR2 is YYNGEE. The CDR3 loop is CASSPRQGPTEAFF. The CDR3 DNA follows: TGTGCCAGCAGCCCGAGGCAGGGGCCCACTGAAGCTTTCTTT.

This chain uses TRBV5-1 with TRBJ2-7; 10 nucleotides match TRBD1. Unmatched junction bases numbered 5, after V lost 2 bases and J lost 6 bases. Germline V gives CDR1 SGHRS, CDR2 YFSETQ. The CDR3 runs to 14 residues. CDR3 sequence: CASSLTGTGVEQYF. CDR3 DNA: TGCGCCAGCAGCTTAACCGGGACAGGGGTCGAGCAGTACTTC.

The chain has TRBV5-5 and TRBJ2-7, with D tentatively TRBD2 (6 bases). Per the germline V gene, CDR1 is SGHKS and CDR2 is YYEKEE (reference sequence). There are 13 residues in the CDR3. With 2 bases removed from V and 3 bases from J, the gap between germline ends came to 9 bases. The CDR3 region has the DNA TGTGCCAGCAGCTTCGGGACTCTCTACGAGCAGTACTTC. Its translation: CASSFGTLYEQYF.

V is TRBV7-2 and J is TRBJ2-6; D remains unclear. Germline CDR1 SGHTA, CDR2 FQGNSA. The CDR3 spans 15 residues. V was cut by 5 bases and J by 1 base, with 9 bases left in between. CDR3 residues: CASSPRMSGANVLTF. In DNA, the CDR3 is TGTGCCAGCAGCCCCCGGATGTCTGGGGCCAACGTCCTGACTTTC.

This sequence joins TRBV5-1 and TRBJ2-7, with 7 bases lining up with TRBD1. This CDR3 is built from 11 residues. Germline CDR1 and CDR2: SGHRS and YFSETQ. V lost 3 bases to trimming and J lost 7 bases; unmatched junction nucleotides: 1. CDR3 loop: CASSSDREQYF. In DNA, the CDR3 is TGCGCCAGCAGCTCGGACAGGGAGCAGTACTTC.

In regard to this clone: A junction end diverges from the germline sequence, so it may reflect a read error. CDR3 protein: CASSLAGAVGETQYF. Written as DNA, the CDR3 is TGTGCTAGCAGCTTAGCTGGTGCGGTCGGAGAGACCCAGTACTTC. The rearrangement uses TRBV7-7 and TRBJ2-5; no firm D call. The CDR3 has 15 amino acids. CDR1 and CDR2 from the germline V gene are SSHAT and FNYEAQ (reference sequence).

The V and J genes are TRBV6-6 and TRBJ2-3; D gene uncertain. V was pared by 7 bases and J by 6 bases, with 8 bases between. This CDR3 contains 11 residues. Germline V gene data show CDR1 as MNHNY and CDR2 as SVGAGI (reference sequence). The CDR3 DNA reads as TGTGCCAGCAAGAGTGGGGATACGCAGTATTTT. Residues: CASKSGDTQYF.

V is TRBV5-1 and J is TRBJ1-5; TRBD1 agrees at 7 bases. The CDR3 is 15 residues long. CDR1 is SGHRS, CDR2 YFSETQ, per germline. The trim removed 5 bases at V and 0 bases at J, leaving 5 bases unmatched. CDR3 DNA sequence: TGCGCCAGCAGAGTGACAGGGAATAGCAATCAGCCCCAGCATTTT. It is translated as CASRVTGNSNQPQHF.

J is TRBJ2-6 and V is TRBV5-1, with D possibly being TRBD1 (6 bases). Trimming removed 2 bases from V and 4 bases from J, with 10 bases in between. The CDR3 contains 15 residues. Germline V CDR1 and CDR2: SGHRS, YFSETQ. As DNA, the CDR3 is TGCGCCAGCAGCTTAACAGGGAACGGGGCCAACGTCCTGACTTTC. Translation: CASSLTGNGANVLTF.

V usage is TRBV5-1 and J usage is TRBJ2-1, with D perhaps matching TRBD1 (6 bases). Trimming stripped 0 bases from V and 5 bases from J, with 12 bases between. Per germline, CDR1 SGHRS and CDR2 YFSETQ. The CDR3 is made up of 15 amino acids. The CDR3 reads CASSLAQGTDNEQFF. CDR3 nucleotide sequence: TGCGCCAGCAGCTTGGCTCAGGGGACCGACAATGAGCAGTTCTTC. The variable domain in full, with the rest retrieved from reference TRBV5-1 and TRBJ2-1, is KAGVTQTPRYLIKTRGQQVTLSCSPISGHRSVSWYQQTPGQGLQFLFEYFSETQRNKGNFPGRFSGRQFSNSRSEMNVSTLELGDSALYLCASSLAQGTDNEQFFGPGTRLTVL.